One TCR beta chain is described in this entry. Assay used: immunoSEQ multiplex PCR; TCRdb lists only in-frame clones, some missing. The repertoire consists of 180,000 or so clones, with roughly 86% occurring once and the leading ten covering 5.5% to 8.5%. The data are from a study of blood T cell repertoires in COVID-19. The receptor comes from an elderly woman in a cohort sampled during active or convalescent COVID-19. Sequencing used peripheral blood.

This CDR3 is CASRVGTAQETQYF. DNA for the CDR3: TGTGCCAGCAGGGTTGGGACAGCTCAAGAGACCCAGTACTTC. V usage is TRBV2 and J usage is TRBJ2-5; 7 nucleotides match TRBD1. This CDR3 has 14 residues. Unmatched junction bases numbered 6, after V lost 6 bases and J lost 2 bases. CDR1 SNHLY and CDR2 FYNNEI come from the germline V gene.